Listed below are T cell receptor beta chains from one sample, sequenced in a study of T cell repertoires in cytomegalovirus infection. In TCRdb, the reads were re-called with MiXCR into one record per CDR3 protein. Of hundreds of thousands of distinct CDR3 sequences listed, 30% to 35% are singletons. Their antigens are not known. The sample here was cultured CD8+ T cells from PBMCs, taken from culture after CMV antigen stimulation. The receptors were sampled from a human donor in good health (CMV status not recorded). Some clones in this sample may be carry-over from other donors' samples. The CDR3 runs from the conserved cysteine through the conserved F or W. A D gene is named only where the DNA matches it firmly. Only part of the rows carry a size: once, few, many, or a class if the clone is expanded.

>NA|NA|TRBV5-4|TRBJ2-1
CASSAPPGQIGNEQFF
TGTGCCAGCAGCGCCCCTCCGGGACAAATAGGGAATGAGCAGTTCTTC
>many|TRBD2|TRBV4-1|TRBJ2-1
CASSPLLAGGPGNEQFF
TGCGCCAGCAGTCCCTTACTAGCGGGGGGGCCCGGCAATGAGCAGTTCTTC
>NA|NA|TRBV9|TRBJ2-7
CASSNLDTGAPYEQYF
TGTGCCAGCAGCAACCTAGATACCGGGGCCCCCTACGAGCAGTACTTC
>NA|NA|TRBV16|TRBJ1-5
CASSQRWRDVSNQPQHF
TGTGCCAGCAGCCAAAGGTGGAGGGATGTTAGCAATCAGCCCCAGCATTTT
>few|TRBD1|TRBV6-5|TRBJ1-2
CASSYAPRDRGLNYGYTF
TGTGCCAGCAGTTACGCGCCCCGGGACAGGGGCCTTAACTATGGCTACACCTTC
>few|NA|TRBV4-1|TRBJ1-1
CASSQEVGTEAFF
TGCGCCAGCAGCCAAGAAGTGGGAACTGAAGCTTTCTTT
>few|NA|TRBV19|TRBJ2-2
CASSIVHGGELFF
TGTGCCAGTAGTATAGTGCACGGCGGGGAGCTGTTTTTT
>NA|TRBD1|TRBV28|TRBJ1-1
CAGRDRGVNTEAFF
TGTGCCGGACGGGACAGGGGGGTGAACACTGAAGCTTTCTTT
>NA|TRBD1|TRBV6-5|TRBJ2-2
CATKGVQGDGELFF
TGTGCCACCAAGGGGGTACAGGGGGATGGGGAGCTGTTTTTT
>NA|NA|TRBV5-6|TRBJ2-3
CASSYRERVDTQYF
TGTGCCAGCAGCTACCGGGAGCGGGTAGATACGCAGTATTTT
>NA|NA|TRBV20-1|TRBJ1-3
CSAINRVRSAPDAPSGNTIYF
TGCAGTGCTATAAACAGGGTTCGGTCGGCCCCAGATGCCCCATCTGGAAACACCATATATTTT
>few|TRBD1|TRBV7-2|TRBJ2-1
CASSQTGYMDEQFF
TGTGCCAGCAGTCAGACAGGGTATATGGATGAGCAGTTCTTC
>many|NA|TRBV7-2|TRBJ2-4
CASSLNPRHLLAKNIQYF
TGTGCCAGCAGCCTTAACCCCCGTCATCTTTTAGCCAAAAACATTCAGTACTTC
>few|NA|TRBV19|TRBJ2-7
CASSSLGEQYF
TGTGCCAGTAGTTCTCTGGGGGAGCAGTACTTC
>NA|NA|TRBV7-6|TRBJ1-5
CASSLRGRQTGSNQPQHF
TGTGCCAGCAGCTTAAGGGGAAGGCAGACAGGTAGCAATCAGCCCCAGCATTTT
>NA|NA|TRBV9|TRBJ2-2
CASSVWQGSGGELFF
TGTGCCAGCAGCGTATGGCAGGGGAGTGGCGGGGAGCTGTTCTTT
>NA|TRBD1|TRBV20-1|TRBJ2-7
CSARADRVKSYEQYF
TGCAGTGCTAGAGCAGACAGGGTGAAGTCCTACGAGCAGTACTTC
>NA|NA|TRBV27|TRBJ1-1
CASSSTLMNTEAFF
TGTGCCAGCAGTTCCACCCTAATGAACACTGAAGCTTTCTTT
>few|NA|TRBV6-1|TRBJ2-5
CASSPEEETQYF
TGTGCCAGCTCCCCTGAAGAGGAGACCCAGTACTTC
>few|TRBD1|TRBV4-3|TRBJ1-4
CASSLGQGAREKLFF
TGCGCCAGCAGCCTCGGACAGGGGGCGCGTGAAAAACTGTTTTTT
>many|TRBD2|TRBV12-3/TRBV12-4|TRBJ2-3
CASSLLAGETDTQYF
TGTGCCAGCAGCTTACTAGCGGGGGAGACAGATACGCAGTATTTT
>NA|NA|TRBV20-1|TRBJ1-1
CSARDAWGIAFF
TGCAGTGCTAGAGATGCATGGGGGATAGCTTTCTTT
>NA|NA|TRBV3-1|TRBJ2-2
CASSWKQGTGELFF
TGTGCCAGCAGCTGGAAGCAAGGTACCGGGGAGCTGTTTTTT
>NA|TRBD2|TRBV6-6|TRBJ2-1
CASSPASGGRYNEQFF
TGTGCCAGCAGCCCCGCCAGCGGGGGGCGATACAATGAGCAGTTCTTC
>many|NA|TRBV12-3/TRBV12-4|TRBJ2-5
CASSLTGETQYF
TGTGCCAGCAGTTTAACAGGCGAGACCCAGTACTTC
>NA|TRBD1|TRBV5-3|TRBJ2-7
CASSSPGQGAEQYF
TGTGCCAGCAGCTCACCGGGACAGGGTGCCGAGCAGTACTTC
>NA|TRBD1|TRBV6-5|TRBJ2-7
CASSYSGTGTKEQYF
TGTGCCAGCAGTTACTCCGGGACAGGAACTAAGGAGCAGTACTTC
>few|TRBD2|TRBV7-2|TRBJ2-3
CASSLSGSGGRTDTQYF
TGTGCCAGCAGCCTGTCCGGTAGCGGGGGCCGCACAGATACGCAGTATTTT
>few|NA|TRBV12-5|TRBJ2-5
CASARGGETQYF
TGTGCTAGTGCCCGAGGTGGGGAGACCCAGTACTTC
>NA|NA|TRBV27|TRBJ1-1
CASSPRVENTEAFF
TGTGCCAGCAGTCCCCGTGTCGAGAACACTGAAGCTTTCTTT
>few|NA|TRBV10-3|TRBJ2-7
CAILGGGRSEQYF
TGTGCCATCCTGGGGGGAGGCCGAAGCGAGCAGTACTTC
>NA|TRBD2|TRBV9|TRBJ2-1
CASSSPQRGGYNEQFF
TGTGCCAGCAGCTCCCCCCAGCGGGGGGGCTACAATGAGCAGTTCTTC
>NA|NA|TRBV24-1|TRBJ2-6
CATSEPTGANVLTF
TGTGCCACCAGTGAACCTACTGGGGCCAACGTCCTGACTTTC
>NA|TRBD1|TRBV11-2|TRBJ2-3
CASSTPTGTMALAQYF
TGTGCCAGCAGCACCCCGACAGGGACGATGGCTCTAGCGCAGTATTTT
>few|NA|TRBV19|TRBJ1-6
CASIADGSSYYNSPLHF
TGTGCCAGTATAGCGGATGGATCGTCCTACTATAATTCACCCCTCCACTTT
>few|NA|TRBV7-2|TRBJ1-3
CASSRGVAAGNTIYF
TGTGCCAGCAGCCGAGGGGTGGCGGCTGGAAACACCATATATTTT
>few|TRBD1|TRBV12-3/TRBV12-4|TRBJ2-3
CASRAGTEGAPRTDTQYF
TGTGCCAGCAGAGCCGGGACAGAGGGCGCGCCCCGCACAGATACGCAGTATTTT
>few|TRBD1|TRBV6-1|TRBJ1-2
CASSLTGGFGYTF
TGTGCCAGCAGCCTGACAGGGGGCTTTGGCTACACCTTC
>few|NA|TRBV6-5|TRBJ2-1
CASSYSLASGLYNEQFF
TGTGCCAGCAGTTACTCATTAGCTTCCGGCCTATACAATGAGCAGTTCTTC
>NA|TRBD1|TRBV10-3|TRBJ2-3
CAISDPGTGITDTQYF
TGTGCCATCAGTGACCCCGGGACAGGGATAACAGATACGCAGTATTTT
>NA|NA|TRBV25-1|TRBJ1-2
CASYGGGSQHRHYGYTF
TGTGCCAGCTATGGGGGGGGCTCACAGCATCGTCACTATGGCTACACCTTC
>few|NA|TRBV12-3/TRBV12-4|TRBJ2-5
CASRHLWQETQYF
TGTGCCAGCAGGCATCTTTGGCAAGAGACCCAGTACTTC
>NA|NA|TRBV7-7|TRBJ1-1
CASSLTHGTEAFF
TGTGCTAGCAGCTTAACCCACGGCACTGAAGCTTTCTTT
>few|NA|TRBV20-1|TRBJ2-2
CSARAFGSSTGELFF
TGCAGTGCTAGGGCTTTCGGGTCTTCCACCGGGGAGCTGTTTTTT
>few|TRBD2|TRBV6-6|TRBJ2-5
CAGGGDGTQTQYF
TGTGCCGGGGGGGGTGATGGAACCCAGACCCAGTACTTC
>few|TRBD2|TRBV6-6|TRBJ2-1
CASSSRAGGAYNEQFF
TGTGCCAGCAGTTCCCGTGCGGGGGGCGCCTACAATGAGCAGTTCTTC
>NA|NA|TRBV12-3/TRBV12-4|TRBJ2-7
CASSPTLAYEQYF
TGTGCCAGCAGTCCGACCTTGGCCTACGAGCAGTACTTC
>many|NA|TRBV7-8|TRBJ1-2
CASSYGGGSGYGYTF
TGTGCCAGCAGCTACGGGGGAGGGTCGGGCTATGGCTACACCTTC
>NA|NA|TRBV25-1|TRBJ1-1
CASTSFGGPEAFF
TGTGCCAGCACCTCGTTCGGGGGCCCTGAAGCTTTCTTT
>few|TRBD1|TRBV19|TRBJ2-7
CASSPRDRGVEQYF
TGTGCCAGTAGTCCCCGGGACAGGGGGGTCGAGCAGTACTTC
>NA|NA|TRBV10-2|TRBJ2-7
CASGLGPSYDEQYF
TGCGCCAGCGGACTCGGGCCCTCCTACGACGAGCAGTACTTC
>NA|NA|TRBV7-6|TRBJ1-1
CASSLLFRGGWENTEAFF
TGTGCCAGCAGCTTATTGTTCCGGGGTGGCTGGGAGAACACTGAAGCTTTCTTT
>NA|NA|TRBV7-6|TRBJ2-3
CVSNGQRTDTQYF
TGTGTCAGCAATGGGCAGCGCACAGATACGCAGTATTTT
>NA|NA|TRBV6-6|TRBJ1-3
CASSHGTGTPGNTIYF
TGTGCCAGCAGTCACGGGACCGGGACTCCTGGAAACACCATATATTTT
>NA|TRBD2|TRBV7-9|TRBJ2-1
CASSPGGGPGLNEQFF
TGTGCCAGCAGCCCCGGCGGGGGGCCAGGTTTGAATGAGCAGTTCTTC
>few|NA|TRBV28|TRBJ2-1
CASRKTGEVEQFF
TGTGCCAGCAGAAAAACAGGGGAGGTTGAGCAGTTCTTC
>NA|NA|TRBV7-9|TRBJ1-2
CASSLGLDSNYGYTF
TGTGCCAGCAGCTTAGGCTTGGACAGTAACTATGGCTACACCTTC
>NA|NA|TRBV28|TRBJ1-1
CASSPLTGPLEAFF
TGTGCCAGCAGCCCTCTGACAGGCCCTCTGGAAGCTTTCTTT
>many|NA|TRBV7-2|TRBJ2-1
CASSFGDEGNSYNEQFF
TGTGCCAGCAGCTTTGGGGACGAGGGCAACTCCTACAATGAGCAGTTCTTC
>NA|NA|TRBV12-3/TRBV12-4|TRBJ1-1
CVSSTPRGKAFF
TGTGTCAGCAGTACCCCCCGGGGAAAAGCTTTCTTT